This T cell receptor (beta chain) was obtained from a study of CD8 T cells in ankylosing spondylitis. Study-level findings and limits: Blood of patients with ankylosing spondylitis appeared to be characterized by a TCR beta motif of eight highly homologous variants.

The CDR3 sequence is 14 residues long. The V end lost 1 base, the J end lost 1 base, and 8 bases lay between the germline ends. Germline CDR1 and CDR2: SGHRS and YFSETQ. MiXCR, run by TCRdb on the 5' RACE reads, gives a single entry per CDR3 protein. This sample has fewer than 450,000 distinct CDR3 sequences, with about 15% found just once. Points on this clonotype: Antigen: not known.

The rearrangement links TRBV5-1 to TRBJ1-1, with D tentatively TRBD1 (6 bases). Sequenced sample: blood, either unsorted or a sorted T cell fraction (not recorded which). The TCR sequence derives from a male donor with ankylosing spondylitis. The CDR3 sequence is CASSLRDKNTEAFF. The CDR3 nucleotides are TGCGCCAGCAGCTTGAGGGACAAGAACACTGAAGCTTTCTTT. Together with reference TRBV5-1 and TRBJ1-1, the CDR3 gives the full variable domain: KAGVTQTPRYLIKTRGQQVTLSCSPISGHRSVSWYQQTPGQGLQFLFEYFSETQRNKGNFPGRFSGRQFSNSRSEMNVSTLELGDSALYLCASSLRDKNTEAFFGQGTRLTVV.